By sample fraction, the clone carrying this T cell receptor (beta chain) is medium-sized. The data derive from a study of OX40 agonist ivuxolimab in advanced cancers. Overall study: Those enrolled were about 82% male, with a mean age of about 66 years and ages from roughly 23 to 80.

The table came from immunoSEQ multiplex PCR; TCRdb's copy has only in-frame clones and leaves some out. The sample holds 35,000 to 45,000 clones, approximately 80% seen once. The germline gives CDR1 SGHNT, CDR2 YENEEA. CDR3 size: 18 residues. The J segment lost 5 bases and the V segment lost 2 bases, leaving 12 bases of the junction unmatched. The sequences come from CD4+ or CD8+ T cells sorted from blood, collected in a trial of the OX40 agonist ivuxolimab. The chain couples TRBV11-3 to TRBJ2-7, with 13 bases matching TRBD2. The origin of this receptor is an adult with an advanced solid tumor such as melanoma, head and neck, liver or kidney cancer. The CDR3 protein is CASSLIGGLAGAGNEQYF. CDR3 nucleotides: TGTGCCAGCAGCTTAATTGGCGGACTAGCGGGAGCAGGGAACGAGCAGTACTTC. Drawing the rest from reference TRBV11-3 and TRBJ2-7, the complete variable domain is EAGVVQSPRYKIIEKKQPVAFWCNPISGHNTLYWYLQNLGQGPELLIRYENEEAVDDSQLPKDRFSAERLKGVDSTLKIQPAELGDSAVYLCASSLIGGLAGAGNEQYFGPGTRLTVT.